This entry is about one T cell receptor beta chain. Its specificity is not known. This entry is derived from a study of shared clonotypes between healthy human individuals. Study observations and caveats: Despite large depth, rarefaction showed incomplete sorted-subset sequencing.

Libraries were prepared by immunoSEQ multiplex PCR; TCRdb keeps only in-frame clonotypes and omits some of them. Of some 1.1 million clones in the sample, 70% to 85% were seen once. This CDR3 region has 14 residues. Germline loops: CDR1 GTSNPN, CDR2 SVGIG (reference sequence). The V gene lost 4 bases and the J gene lost 5 bases, with 17 bases spanning the gap. The origin of this receptor is a young man in good health. Some clones in this sample may be carry-over from other donors' samples. V is TRBV30 and J is TRBJ1-2, with a tentative D call TRBD1 (6 bases). Material: memory CD4+ T cells from PBMCs. Indicated subset: CD45RA-negative fraction. CDR3 DNA sequence: TGTGCCTGGACCTCCCAGGGGCGGTTTTATGGCTACACCTTC. This codes for CAWTSQGRFYGYTF.